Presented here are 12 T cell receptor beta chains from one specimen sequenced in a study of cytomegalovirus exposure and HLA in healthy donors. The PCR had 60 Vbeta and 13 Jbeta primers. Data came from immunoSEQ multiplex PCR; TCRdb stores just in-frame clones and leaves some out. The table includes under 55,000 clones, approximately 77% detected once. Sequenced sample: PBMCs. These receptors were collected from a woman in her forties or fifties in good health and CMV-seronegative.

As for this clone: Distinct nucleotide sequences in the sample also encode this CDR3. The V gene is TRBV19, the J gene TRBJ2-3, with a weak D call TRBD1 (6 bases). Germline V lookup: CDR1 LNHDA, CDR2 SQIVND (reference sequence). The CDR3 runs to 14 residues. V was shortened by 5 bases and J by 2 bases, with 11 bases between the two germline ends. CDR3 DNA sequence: TGTGCCAGTAGTCCAGGACAGCACACAGATACGCAGTATTTT. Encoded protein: CASSPGQHTDTQYF.

CDR3 loop: CASGREVNTEAFF. CDR3 in DNA: TGTGCCAGCGGTCGGGAGGTGAACACTGAAGCTTTCTTT. This sequence joins TRBV27 and TRBJ1-1; D unclear. The germline V and J ends were trimmed by 8 bases and 0 bases, with 10 bases remaining between them. This CDR3 spans 13 amino acids. The germline CDR1 and CDR2 sequences are MNHEY and SMNVEV (reference sequence).

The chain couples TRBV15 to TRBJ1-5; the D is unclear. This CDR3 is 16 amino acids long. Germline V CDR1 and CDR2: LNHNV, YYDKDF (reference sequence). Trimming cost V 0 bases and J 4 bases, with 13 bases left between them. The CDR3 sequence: CATSRDQGAGNQPQHF. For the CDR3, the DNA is TGTGCCACCAGCAGAGACCAAGGAGCCGGGAATCAGCCCCAGCATTTT.

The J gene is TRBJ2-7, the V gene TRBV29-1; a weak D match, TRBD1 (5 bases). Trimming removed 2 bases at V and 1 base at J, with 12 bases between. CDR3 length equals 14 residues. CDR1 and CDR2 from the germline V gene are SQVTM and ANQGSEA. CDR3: CSVESREGSYEQYF. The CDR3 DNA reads TGCAGCGTTGAAAGCAGGGAAGGGTCCTACGAGCAGTACTTC.

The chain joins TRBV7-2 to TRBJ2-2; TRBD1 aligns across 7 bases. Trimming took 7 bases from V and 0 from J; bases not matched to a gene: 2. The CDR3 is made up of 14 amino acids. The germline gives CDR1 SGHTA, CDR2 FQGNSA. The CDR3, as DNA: TGTGCCAGCATCGGGACAGCGAACACCGGGGAGCTGTTTTTT. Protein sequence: CASIGTANTGELFF. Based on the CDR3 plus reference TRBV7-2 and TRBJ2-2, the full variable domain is GAGVSQSPSNKVTEKGKDVELRCDPISGHTALYWYRQSLGQGLEFLIYFQGNSAPDKSGLPSDRFSAERTGGSVSTLTIQRTQQEDSAVYLCASIGTANTGELFFGEGSRLTVL.

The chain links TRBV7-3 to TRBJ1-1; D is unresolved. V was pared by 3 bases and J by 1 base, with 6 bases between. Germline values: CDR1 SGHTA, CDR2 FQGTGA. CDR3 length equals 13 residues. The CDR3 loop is CASSFNGNTEAFF. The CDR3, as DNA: TGTGCCAGCAGCTTTAACGGGAACACTGAAGCTTTCTTT.

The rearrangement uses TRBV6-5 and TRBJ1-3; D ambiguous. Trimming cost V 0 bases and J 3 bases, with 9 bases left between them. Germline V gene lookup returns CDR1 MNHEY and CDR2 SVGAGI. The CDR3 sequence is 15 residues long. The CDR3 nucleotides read TGTGCCAGCAGTTACTCCGCGATAATTGGAAACACCATATATTTT. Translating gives CASSYSAIIGNTIYF.

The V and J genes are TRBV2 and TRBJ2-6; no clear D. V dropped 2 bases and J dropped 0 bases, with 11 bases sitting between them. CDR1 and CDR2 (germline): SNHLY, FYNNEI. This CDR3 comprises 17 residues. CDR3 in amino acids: CASSEFGPPSGANVLTF. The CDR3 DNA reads TGTGCCAGCAGTGAATTCGGTCCACCCTCTGGGGCCAACGTCCTGACTTTC.

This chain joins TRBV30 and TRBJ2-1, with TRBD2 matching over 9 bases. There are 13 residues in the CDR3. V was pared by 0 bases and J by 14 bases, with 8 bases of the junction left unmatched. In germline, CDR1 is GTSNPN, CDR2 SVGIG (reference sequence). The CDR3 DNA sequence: TGTGCCTGGAGTGTAACGGCGGGAGGGGAGGAGTTCTTC. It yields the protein CAWSVTAGGEEFF. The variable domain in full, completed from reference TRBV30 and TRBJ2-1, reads SQTIHQWPATLVQPVGSPLSLECTVEGTSNPNLYWYRQAAGRGLQLLFYSVGIGQISSEVPQNLSASRPQDRQFILSSKKLLLSDSGFYLCAWSVTAGGEEFFGPGTRLTVL.

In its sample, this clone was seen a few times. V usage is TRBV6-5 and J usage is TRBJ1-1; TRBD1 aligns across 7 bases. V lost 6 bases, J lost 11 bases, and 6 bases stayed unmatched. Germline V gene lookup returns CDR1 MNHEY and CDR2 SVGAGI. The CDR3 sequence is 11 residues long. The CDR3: CASSDRVEAFF. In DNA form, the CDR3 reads TGTGCCAGCAGCGACAGGGTCGAGGCTTTCTTT.

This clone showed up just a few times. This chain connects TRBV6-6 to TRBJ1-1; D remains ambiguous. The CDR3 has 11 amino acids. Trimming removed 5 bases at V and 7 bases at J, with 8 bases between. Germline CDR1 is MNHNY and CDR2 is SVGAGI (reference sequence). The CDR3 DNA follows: TGTGCCAGCAGTGACTTCCGTGAAGCTTTCTTT. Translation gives CASSDFREAFF.

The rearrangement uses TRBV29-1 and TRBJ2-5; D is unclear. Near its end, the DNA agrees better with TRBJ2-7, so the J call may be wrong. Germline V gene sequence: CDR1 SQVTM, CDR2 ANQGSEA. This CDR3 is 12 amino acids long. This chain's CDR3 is CSARVSDYEQYF. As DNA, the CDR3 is TGCAGCGCTCGGGTCAGCGACTACGAGCAGTACTTC.